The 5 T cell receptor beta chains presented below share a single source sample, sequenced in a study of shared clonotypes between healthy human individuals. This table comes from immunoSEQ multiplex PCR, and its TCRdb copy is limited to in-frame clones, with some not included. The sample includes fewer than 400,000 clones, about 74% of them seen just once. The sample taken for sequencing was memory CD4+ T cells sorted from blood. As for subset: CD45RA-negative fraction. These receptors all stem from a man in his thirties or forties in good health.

CDR3 bases: TGTGCCAGCAGCGCCCGGACTAGCGGGAGAATTACCGGGGAGCTGTTTTTT. It translates to CASSARTSGRITGELFF. This chain uses TRBV13 with TRBJ2-2, with TRBD2 matching over 13 bases. Germline V lookup: CDR1 PRHDT, CDR2 FYEKMQ (reference sequence). V gave up 5 bases and J gave up 5 bases; unmatched junction bases: 8. This CDR3 has 17 residues.

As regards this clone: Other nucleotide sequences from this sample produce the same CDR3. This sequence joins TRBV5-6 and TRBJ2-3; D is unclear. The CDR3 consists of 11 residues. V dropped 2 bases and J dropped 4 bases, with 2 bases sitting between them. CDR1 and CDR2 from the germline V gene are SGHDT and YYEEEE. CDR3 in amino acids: CASSLADTQYF. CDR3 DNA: TGTGCCAGCAGCTTAGCAGATACGCAGTATTTT.

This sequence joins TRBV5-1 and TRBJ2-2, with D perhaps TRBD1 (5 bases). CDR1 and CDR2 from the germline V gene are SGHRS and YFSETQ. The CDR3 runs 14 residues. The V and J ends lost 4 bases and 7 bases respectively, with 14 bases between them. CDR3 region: CASSLHRSDGELFF. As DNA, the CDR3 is TGCGCCAGCAGCCTTCACAGGTCCGACGGGGAGCTGTTTTTT.

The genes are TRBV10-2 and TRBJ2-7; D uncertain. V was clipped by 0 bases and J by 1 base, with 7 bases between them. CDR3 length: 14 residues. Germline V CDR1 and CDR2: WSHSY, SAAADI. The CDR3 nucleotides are TGCGCCAGCAGTGAGTCTTTCTTTTCCTACGAGCAGTACTTC. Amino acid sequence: CASSESFFSYEQYF.

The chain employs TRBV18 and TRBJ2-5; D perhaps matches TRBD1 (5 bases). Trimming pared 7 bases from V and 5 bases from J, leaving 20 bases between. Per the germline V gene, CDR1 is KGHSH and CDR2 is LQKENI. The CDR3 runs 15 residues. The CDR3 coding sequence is TGTGCCAGCTTAGATGACACAGGCCGTGGGGAGACCCAGTACTTC. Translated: CASLDDTGRGETQYF. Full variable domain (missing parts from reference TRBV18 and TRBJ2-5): NAGVMQNPRHLVRRRGQEARLRCSPMKGHSHVYWYRQLPEEGLKFMVYLQKENIIDESGMPKERFSAEFPKEGPSILRIQQVVRGDSAAYFCASLDDTGRGETQYFGPGTRLLVL.